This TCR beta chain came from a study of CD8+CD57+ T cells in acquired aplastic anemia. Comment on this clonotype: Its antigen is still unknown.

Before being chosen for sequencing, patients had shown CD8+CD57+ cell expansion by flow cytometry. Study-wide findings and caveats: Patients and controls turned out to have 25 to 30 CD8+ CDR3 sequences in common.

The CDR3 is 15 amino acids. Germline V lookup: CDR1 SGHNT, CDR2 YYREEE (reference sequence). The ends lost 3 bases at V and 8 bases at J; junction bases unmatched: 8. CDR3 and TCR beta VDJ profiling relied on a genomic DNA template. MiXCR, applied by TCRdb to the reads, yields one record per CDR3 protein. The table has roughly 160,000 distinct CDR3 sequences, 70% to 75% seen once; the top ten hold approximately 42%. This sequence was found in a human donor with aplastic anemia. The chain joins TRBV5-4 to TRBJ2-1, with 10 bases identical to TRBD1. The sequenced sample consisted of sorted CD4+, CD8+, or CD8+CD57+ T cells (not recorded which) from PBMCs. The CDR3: CASSSGRGTGDEQFF. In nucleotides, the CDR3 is TGTGCCAGCAGCTCCGGGAGGGGGACAGGGGATGAGCAGTTCTTC.